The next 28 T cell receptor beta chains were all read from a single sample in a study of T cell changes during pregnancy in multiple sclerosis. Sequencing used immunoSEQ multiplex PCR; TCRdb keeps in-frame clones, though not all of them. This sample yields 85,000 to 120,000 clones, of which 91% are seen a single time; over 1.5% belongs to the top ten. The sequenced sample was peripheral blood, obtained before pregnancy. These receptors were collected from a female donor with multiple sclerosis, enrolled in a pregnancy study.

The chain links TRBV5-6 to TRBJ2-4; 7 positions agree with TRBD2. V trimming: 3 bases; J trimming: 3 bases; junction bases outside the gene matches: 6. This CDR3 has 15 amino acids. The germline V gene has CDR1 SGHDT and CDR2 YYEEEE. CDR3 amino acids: CASSWGLSGKNIQYF. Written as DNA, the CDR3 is TGTGCCAGCAGCTGGGGACTATCGGGCAAAAACATTCAGTACTTC. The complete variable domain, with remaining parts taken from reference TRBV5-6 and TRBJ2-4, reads DAGVTQSPTHLIKTRGQQVTLRCSPKSGHDTVSWYQQALGQGPQFIFQYYEEEERQRGNFPDRFSGHQFPNYSSELNVNALLLGDSALYLCASSWGLSGKNIQYFGAGTRLSVL.

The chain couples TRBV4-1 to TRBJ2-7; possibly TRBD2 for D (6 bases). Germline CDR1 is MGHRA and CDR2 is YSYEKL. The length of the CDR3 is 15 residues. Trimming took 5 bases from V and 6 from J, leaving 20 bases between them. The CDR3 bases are TGCGCCAGCAGCTCGCCTAGCGCGGGGTTAGTCGAGCAGTACTTC. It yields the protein CASSSPSAGLVEQYF.

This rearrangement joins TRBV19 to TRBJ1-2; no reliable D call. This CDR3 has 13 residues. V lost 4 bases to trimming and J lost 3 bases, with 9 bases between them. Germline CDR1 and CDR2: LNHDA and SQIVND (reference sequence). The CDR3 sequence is CASSTPSDYGYTF. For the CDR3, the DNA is TGTGCCAGTAGTACACCGAGTGACTATGGCTACACCTTC. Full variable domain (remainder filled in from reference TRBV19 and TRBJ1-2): DGGITQSPKYLFRKEGQNVTLSCEQNLNHDAMYWYRQDPGQGLRLIYYSQIVNDFQKGDIAEGYSVSREKKESFPLTVTSAQKNPTAFYLCASSTPSDYGYTFGSGTRLTVV.

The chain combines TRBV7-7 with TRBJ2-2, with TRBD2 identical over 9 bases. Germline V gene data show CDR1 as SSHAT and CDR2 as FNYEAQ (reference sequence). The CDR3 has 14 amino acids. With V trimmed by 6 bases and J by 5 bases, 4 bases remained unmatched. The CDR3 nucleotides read TGTGCCAGCAGTCTAGCGGGGCGGACCGGGGAGCTGTTTTTT. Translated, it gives CASSLAGRTGELFF.

The DNA for the CDR3 is TGTGCCAGCAGTGAAAGGGGTGGAAACACCATATATTTT. It yields the protein CASSERGGNTIYF. The chain combines TRBV6-1 with TRBJ1-3; D perhaps matches TRBD1 (5 bases). V lost 2 bases to trimming and J lost 3 bases, with 5 bases between them. Germline CDR1 and CDR2: MNHNS and SASEGT. The CDR3 sequence is 13 residues long.

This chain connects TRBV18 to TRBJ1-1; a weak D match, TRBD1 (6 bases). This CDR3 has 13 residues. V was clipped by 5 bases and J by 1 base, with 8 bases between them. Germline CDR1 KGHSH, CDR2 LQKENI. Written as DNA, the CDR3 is TGTGCCAGCTCATCGACAGGGAACACTGAAGCTTTCTTT. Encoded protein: CASSSTGNTEAFF.

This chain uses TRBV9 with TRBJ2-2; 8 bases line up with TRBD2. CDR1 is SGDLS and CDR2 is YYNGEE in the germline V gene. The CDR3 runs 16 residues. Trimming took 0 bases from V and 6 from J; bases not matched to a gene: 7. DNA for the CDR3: TGTGCCAGCAGCGTAGACCCGGGGGGGCTCTCCGGGGAGCTGTTTTTT. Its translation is CASSVDPGGLSGELFF.

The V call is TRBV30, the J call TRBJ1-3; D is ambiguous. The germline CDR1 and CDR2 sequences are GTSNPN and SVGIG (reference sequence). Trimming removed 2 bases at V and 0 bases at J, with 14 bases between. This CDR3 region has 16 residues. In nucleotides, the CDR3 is TGTGCCTGGAGTATCATAACAAGGAGCTCTGGAAACACCATATATTTT. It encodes CAWSIITRSSGNTIYF. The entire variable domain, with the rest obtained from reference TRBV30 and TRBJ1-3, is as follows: SQTIHQWPATLVQPVGSPLSLECTVEGTSNPNLYWYRQAAGRGLQLLFYSVGIGQISSEVPQNLSASRPQDRQFILSSKKLLLSDSGFYLCAWSIITRSSGNTIYFGEGSWLTVV.

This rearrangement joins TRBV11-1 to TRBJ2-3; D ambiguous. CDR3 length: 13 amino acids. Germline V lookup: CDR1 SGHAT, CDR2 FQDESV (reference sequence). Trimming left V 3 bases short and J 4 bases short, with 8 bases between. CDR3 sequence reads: CASSFSPPDTQYF. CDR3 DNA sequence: TGTGCCAGCAGCTTCTCCCCTCCAGATACGCAGTATTTT.

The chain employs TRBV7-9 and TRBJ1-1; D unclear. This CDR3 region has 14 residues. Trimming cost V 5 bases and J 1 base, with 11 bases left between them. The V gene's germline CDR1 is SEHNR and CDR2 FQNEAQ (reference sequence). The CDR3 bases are TGTGCCAGCAGCCCCGTTCAGCGGAACACTGAAGCTTTCTTT. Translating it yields CASSPVQRNTEAFF.

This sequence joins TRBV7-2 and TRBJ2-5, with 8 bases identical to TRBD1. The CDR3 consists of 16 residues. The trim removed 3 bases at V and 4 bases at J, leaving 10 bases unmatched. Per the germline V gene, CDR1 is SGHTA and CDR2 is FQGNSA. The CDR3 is CASSLTGAGFVETQYF. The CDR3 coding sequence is TGTGCCAGCAGCTTGACAGGGGCAGGGTTTGTAGAGACCCAGTACTTC.

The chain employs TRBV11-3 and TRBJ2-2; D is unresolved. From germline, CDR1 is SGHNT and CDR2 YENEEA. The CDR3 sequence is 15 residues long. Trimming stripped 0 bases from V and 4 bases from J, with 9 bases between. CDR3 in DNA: TGTGCCAGCAGCTTAGATCCGTCAGGCACCGGGGAGCTGTTTTTT. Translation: CASSLDPSGTGELFF. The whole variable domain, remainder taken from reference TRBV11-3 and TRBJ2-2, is EAGVVQSPRYKIIEKKQPVAFWCNPISGHNTLYWYLQNLGQGPELLIRYENEEAVDDSQLPKDRFSAERLKGVDSTLKIQPAELGDSAVYLCASSLDPSGTGELFFGEGSRLTVL.

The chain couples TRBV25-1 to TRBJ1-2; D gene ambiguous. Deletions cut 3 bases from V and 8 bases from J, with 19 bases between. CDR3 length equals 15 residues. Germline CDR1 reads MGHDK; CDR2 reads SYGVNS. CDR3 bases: TGTGCCAGCAGTGAGTCCCAAACACCGACAAGGGGCTACACCTTC. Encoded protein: CASSESQTPTRGYTF.

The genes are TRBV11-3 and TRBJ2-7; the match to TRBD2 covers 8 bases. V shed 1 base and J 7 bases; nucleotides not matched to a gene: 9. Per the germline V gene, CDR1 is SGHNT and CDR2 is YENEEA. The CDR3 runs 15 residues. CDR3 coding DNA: TGTGCCAGCAGCTTAGTCCAGCGGGGGCGCCTAGAGCAGTACTTC. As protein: CASSLVQRGRLEQYF.

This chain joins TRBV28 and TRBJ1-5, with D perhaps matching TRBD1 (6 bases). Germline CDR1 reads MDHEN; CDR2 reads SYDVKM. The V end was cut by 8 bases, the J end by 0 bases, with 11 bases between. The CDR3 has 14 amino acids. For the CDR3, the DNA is TGTGCCAGCGAAACAGGGTTTAGCAATCAGCCCCAGCATTTT. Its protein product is CASETGFSNQPQHF. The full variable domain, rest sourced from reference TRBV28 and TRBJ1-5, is DVKVTQSSRYLVKRTGEKVFLECVQDMDHENMFWYRQDPGLGLRLIYFSYDVKMKEKGDIPEGYSVSREKKERFSLILESASTNQTSMYLCASETGFSNQPQHFGDGTRLSIL.

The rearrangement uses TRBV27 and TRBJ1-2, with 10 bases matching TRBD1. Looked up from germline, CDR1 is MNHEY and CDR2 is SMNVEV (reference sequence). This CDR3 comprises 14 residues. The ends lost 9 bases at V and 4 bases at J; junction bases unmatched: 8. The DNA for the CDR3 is TGTGCCAGTGGACCGGGACAGGGGTCCTATGGCTACACCTTC. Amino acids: CASGPGQGSYGYTF.

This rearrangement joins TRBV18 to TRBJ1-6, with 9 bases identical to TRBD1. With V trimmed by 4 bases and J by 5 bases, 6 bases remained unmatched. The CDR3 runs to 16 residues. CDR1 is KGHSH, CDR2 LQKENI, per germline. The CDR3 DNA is TGTGCCAGCTCACGCGGACAGGGGAGGGATAATTCACCCCTCCACTTT. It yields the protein CASSRGQGRDNSPLHF.

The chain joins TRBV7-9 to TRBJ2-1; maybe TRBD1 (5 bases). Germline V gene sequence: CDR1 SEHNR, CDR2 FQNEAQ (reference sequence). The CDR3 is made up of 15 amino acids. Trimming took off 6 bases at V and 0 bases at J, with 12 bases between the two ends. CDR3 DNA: TGTGCCAGCAGACGGTCGCAGGGCTCCTACAATGAGCAGTTCTTC. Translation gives CASRRSQGSYNEQFF.

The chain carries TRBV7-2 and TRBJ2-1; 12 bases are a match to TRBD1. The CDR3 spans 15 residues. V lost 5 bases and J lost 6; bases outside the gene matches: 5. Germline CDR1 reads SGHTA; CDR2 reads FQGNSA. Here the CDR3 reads CASSKGQGAPNEQFF. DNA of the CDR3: TGTGCCAGCAGCAAGGGACAGGGGGCGCCCAATGAGCAGTTCTTC. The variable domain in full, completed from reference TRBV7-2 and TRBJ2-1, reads GAGVSQSPSNKVTEKGKDVELRCDPISGHTALYWYRQSLGQGLEFLIYFQGNSAPDKSGLPSDRFSAERTGGSVSTLTIQRTQQEDSAVYLCASSKGQGAPNEQFFGPGTRLTVL.

CDR3 region: CASSQGMAGAYEQFF. DNA for the CDR3: TGTGCCAGCAGCCAAGGAATGGCGGGAGCCTATGAGCAGTTCTTC. V is TRBV4-2 and J is TRBJ2-1; 7 bases align to TRBD2. V shed 1 base, J shed 8 bases, and the junction held 8 bases outside the gene matches. In germline, CDR1 is LGHNA, CDR2 YNFKEQ. The CDR3 extends over 15 amino acids.

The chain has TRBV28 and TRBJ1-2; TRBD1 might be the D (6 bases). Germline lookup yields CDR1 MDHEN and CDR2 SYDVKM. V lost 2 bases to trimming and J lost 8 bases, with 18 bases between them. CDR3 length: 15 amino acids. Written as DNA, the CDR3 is TGTGCCAGCAGTTTACTGGACAGTCCTAGCAGAGGCTACACCTTC. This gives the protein CASSLLDSPSRGYTF.

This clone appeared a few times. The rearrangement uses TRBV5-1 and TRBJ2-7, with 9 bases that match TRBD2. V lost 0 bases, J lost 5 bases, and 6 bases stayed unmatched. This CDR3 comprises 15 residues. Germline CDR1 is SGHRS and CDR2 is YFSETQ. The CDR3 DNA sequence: TGCGCCAGCAGCTTGGATCTAGCGGGAACCAACGAGCAGTACTTC. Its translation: CASSLDLAGTNEQYF.

CDR3: CAIREQGTSYEQYF. The DNA of the CDR3 is TGTGCCATCAGGGAACAGGGGACTTCCTACGAGCAGTACTTC. V gene TRBV10-3 combines with J gene TRBJ2-7; D possibly corresponds to TRBD1 (7 bases). CDR1 and CDR2 from the germline V gene are ENHRY and SYGVKD. V lost 6 bases to trimming and J lost 1 base, with 13 bases between them. This CDR3 is 14 amino acids long.

The CDR3 region is CASSVFPGGSTDTQYF. The CDR3 DNA follows: TGTGCCAGCAGCGTCTTCCCAGGAGGTAGCACAGATACGCAGTATTTT. The V gene is TRBV9, the J gene TRBJ2-3, with D tentatively TRBD2 (5 bases). CDR1 is SGDLS and CDR2 is YYNGEE in the germline V gene. This CDR3 is 16 amino acids long. Trimming left V 2 bases short and J 0 bases short, with 13 bases between. The variable domain in full, with the rest retrieved from reference TRBV9 and TRBJ2-3, is DSGVTQTPKHLITATGQRVTLRCSPRSGDLSVYWYQQSLDQGLQFLIQYYNGEERAKGNILERFSAQQFPDLHSELNLSSLELGDSALYFCASSVFPGGSTDTQYFGPGTRLTVL.

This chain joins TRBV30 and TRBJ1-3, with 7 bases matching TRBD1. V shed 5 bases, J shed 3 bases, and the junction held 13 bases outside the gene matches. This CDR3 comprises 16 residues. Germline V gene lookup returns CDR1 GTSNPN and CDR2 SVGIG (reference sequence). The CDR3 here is CAWQGGSPSFGNTIYF. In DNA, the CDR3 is TGTGCCTGGCAGGGGGGATCGCCGAGTTTTGGAAACACCATATATTTT.

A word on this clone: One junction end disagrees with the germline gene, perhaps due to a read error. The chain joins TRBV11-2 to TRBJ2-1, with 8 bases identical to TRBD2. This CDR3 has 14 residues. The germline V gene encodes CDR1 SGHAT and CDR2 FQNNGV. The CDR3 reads CASSGMTSATERFF. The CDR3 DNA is TGTGCCAGCAGCGGGATGACTAGCGCGACTGAGCGGTTCTTC. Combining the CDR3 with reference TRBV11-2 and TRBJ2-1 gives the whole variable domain EAGVAQSPRYKIIEKRQSVAFWCNPISGHATLYWYQQILGQGPKLLIQFQNNGVVDDSQLPKDRFSAERLKGVDSTLKIQPAKLEDSAVYLCASSGMTSATERFFGPGTRLTVL.

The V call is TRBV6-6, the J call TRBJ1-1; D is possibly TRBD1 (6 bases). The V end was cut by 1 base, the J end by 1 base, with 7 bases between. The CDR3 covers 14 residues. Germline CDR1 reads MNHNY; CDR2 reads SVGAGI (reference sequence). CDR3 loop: CASSYWGQNTEAFF. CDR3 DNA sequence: TGTGCCAGCAGTTACTGGGGACAGAACACTGAAGCTTTCTTT.

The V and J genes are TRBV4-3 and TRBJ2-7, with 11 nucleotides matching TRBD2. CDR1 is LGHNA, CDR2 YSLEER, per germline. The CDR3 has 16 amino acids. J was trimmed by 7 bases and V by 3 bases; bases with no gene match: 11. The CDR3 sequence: CASSHNPSGGYDEQYF. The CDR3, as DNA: TGCGCCAGCAGCCATAACCCTAGCGGGGGGTATGATGAGCAGTACTTC.